The clone carrying this TCR beta chain was counted many times. The entry originates in a study of T cells in Graves' hyperthyroidism and ophthalmopathy. Template material for amplifying TCR beta CDR3 regions consisted of RNA transcripts. The TCR CDR3 was amplified in a first-round RT-PCR using the HTBI primer set. TCRdb processed the multiplex PCR reads anew with MiXCR; each CDR3 protein has one entry. The sample has roughly 380,000 distinct CDR3 sequences; approximately 13% are singletons. Drawn at first hyperthyroidism diagnosis, the blood sample preceded any ophthalmopathy symptoms. V was pared by 5 bases and J by 4 bases, with 11 bases between. Germline CDR1 is MNHEY and CDR2 is SMNVEV (reference sequence). The CDR3 length is 13 residues.

The specimen sequenced was blood. The V gene is TRBV27, the J gene TRBJ1-1; D not certain. The source of this sequence is a man aged 25 to 45 with Graves' hyperthyroidism that later progressed to Graves' ophthalmopathy. Here the CDR3 reads CASSTKSFTEAFF. CDR3 nucleotide sequence: TGTGCCAGCAGTACGAAGTCCTTCACTGAAGCTTTCTTT.